Listed here are 16 T cell receptor beta chains from one sample, sequenced in a study of T cells in Graves' hyperthyroidism and ophthalmopathy. Amplification of TCR beta CDR3 regions used RNA as the template. The HTBI primer set served for first-round RT-PCR of the TCR CDR3. TCRdb processed the multiplex PCR reads anew with MiXCR; each CDR3 protein has one entry. The table records about 350,000 distinct CDR3 sequences, approximately 15% of them present only once. Sequencing was done on a sample of blood. The receptor set was obtained from a woman aged 25 to 39 with Graves' hyperthyroidism.

The chain employs TRBV7-2 and TRBJ2-3; D is possibly TRBD2 (5 bases). The CDR3 is 17 residues long. Germline V gives CDR1 SGHTA, CDR2 FQGNSA. The V and J ends lost 5 bases and 0 bases respectively, with 18 bases between them. The CDR3 region is CASSDLWGERSTDTQYF. The CDR3 bases are TGTGCCAGCAGCGACCTCTGGGGAGAGAGAAGCACAGATACGCAGTATTTT.

The CDR3 DNA sequence: TGCGCCAGCAGCCACCAACAGGGTTATGAGCAGTTCTTC. Translated: CASSHQQGYEQFF. The V call is TRBV4-3, the J call TRBJ2-1; D may be TRBD1 (6 bases). The V gene lost 3 bases and the J gene lost 8 bases, with 11 bases spanning the gap. Germline V gene sequence: CDR1 LGHNA, CDR2 YSLEER. The CDR3 length is 13 residues.

The genes are TRBV28 and TRBJ1-3, with a possible D match to TRBD1 (5 bases). The CDR3 totals 16 residues. With 6 bases removed from V and 0 bases from J, the gap between germline ends came to 15 bases. Germline assignment: CDR1 MDHEN and CDR2 SYDVKM. The CDR3 DNA reads as TGTGCCAGCAGCACTCCCTTAGACAGCTCTGGAAACACCATATATTTT. As protein: CASSTPLDSSGNTIYF.

This clonotype was counted a few times. The chain combines TRBV9 with TRBJ2-6; D not certain. Germline V CDR1 and CDR2: SGDLS, YYNGEE. Trimming pared 4 bases from V and 0 bases from J, leaving 8 bases between. This CDR3 has 15 amino acids. CDR3 sequence reads: CASSPQGSGANVLTF. The DNA for the CDR3 is TGTGCCAGCAGCCCTCAAGGCTCTGGGGCCAACGTCCTGACTTTC. Filled out from reference TRBV9 and TRBJ2-6, the complete variable domain reads DSGVTQTPKHLITATGQRVTLRCSPRSGDLSVYWYQQSLDQGLQFLIQYYNGEERAKGNILERFSAQQFPDLHSELNLSSLELGDSALYFCASSPQGSGANVLTFGAGSRLTVL.

The gene calls are TRBV19 and TRBJ1-1; no clear D gene. Germline V gene lookup returns CDR1 LNHDA and CDR2 SQIVND (reference sequence). Trimming shortened V by 3 bases and J by 3 bases, and 11 bases separated the two germline ends. CDR3 length: 14 amino acids. CDR3 amino acids: CASSINGLDTEAFF. CDR3 in DNA: TGTGCCAGTAGTATTAATGGGTTGGACACTGAAGCTTTCTTT.

Many counts were recorded for this clonotype. V gene TRBV2 combines with J gene TRBJ1-1; D is ambiguous. Germline V gives CDR1 SNHLY, CDR2 FYNNEI. Deletions cut 1 base from V and 1 base from J, with 4 bases between. This CDR3 region has 13 residues. The DNA for the CDR3 is TGTGCCAGCAGTGAAGGCGGGAACACTGAAGCTTTCTTT. Translating gives CASSEGGNTEAFF.

At least ten counts were recorded for this clonotype. The chain has TRBV20-1 and TRBJ2-5, with D hard to call. Germline lookup yields CDR1 DFQATT and CDR2 SNEGSKA (reference sequence). V was clipped by 5 bases and J by 7 bases, with 11 bases between them. The CDR3 has 11 residues. The CDR3 is CSADGVGTQYF. CDR3 nucleotides: TGCAGTGCTGACGGAGTTGGGACCCAGTACTTC.

This clonotype came up many times. This chain uses TRBV7-2 with TRBJ2-3; tentatively, D is TRBD2 (6 bases). Germline V gene data show CDR1 as SGHTA and CDR2 as FQGNSA. With 2 bases removed from V and 2 bases from J, the gap between germline ends came to 14 bases. The CDR3 has 16 amino acids. The CDR3 DNA reads as TGTGCCAGCAGCTTACAGGCGCGCGGGACCACAGATACGCAGTATTTT. Translation: CASSLQARGTTDTQYF.

This clonotype was seen at least ten times. The chain carries TRBV7-3 and TRBJ2-2, with D possibly being TRBD1 or TRBD2 (5 bases each). Trimming left V 0 bases short and J 6 bases short, with 8 bases between. The CDR3 loop spans 14 amino acids. Germline-derived CDR1 and CDR2 are SGHTA and FQGTGA. The CDR3, as DNA: TGTGCCAGCAGCTTAACGAGGGGAGCCGGGGAGCTGTTTTTT. Encoded protein: CASSLTRGAGELFF.

The table lists this clonotype with a few counts. CDR3 sequence reads: CASSFATGEVNGELFF. The CDR3 DNA follows: TGCGCCAGCAGCTTCGCTACAGGGGAGGTGAATGGGGAGCTGTTTTTT. The V and J genes are TRBV5-1 and TRBJ2-2; TRBD1 might be the D (7 bases). Trimming shortened V by 2 bases and J by 8 bases, and 19 bases separated the two germline ends. Germline V gives CDR1 SGHRS, CDR2 YFSETQ. The CDR3 totals 16 residues.

This clonotype showed up just a few times. The chain employs TRBV5-5 and TRBJ2-7, with D unresolved. CDR1 is SGHKS and CDR2 is YYEKEE in the germline V gene (reference sequence). The CDR3 extends over 15 amino acids. V gave up 0 bases and J gave up 3 bases, with 13 bases separating them. CDR3 sequence: CASSLGGVNIYEQYF. The CDR3 DNA is TGTGCCAGCAGCTTGGGGGGTGTGAACATCTACGAGCAGTACTTC.

Ten or more counts support this clonotype. This chain connects TRBV11-2 to TRBJ2-1; 13 nucleotides match TRBD2. CDR1 and CDR2 from the germline V gene are SGHAT and FQNNGV. The V segment lost 1 base and the J segment 5 bases; nucleotides outside the gene matches: 5. This CDR3 is built from 17 residues. CDR3 coding DNA: TGTGCCAGCAGCTTAGGACTAGCGGGAGGATATGACAATGAGCAGTTCTTC. The encoded protein is CASSLGLAGGYDNEQFF.

V is TRBV15 and J is TRBJ2-7, with D perhaps TRBD1 (6 bases). The V end lost 5 bases, the J end lost 1 base, and 12 bases lay between the germline ends. CDR3 length equals 14 residues. Germline V gives CDR1 LNHNV, CDR2 YYDKDF (reference sequence). The CDR3 sequence is CATSLGAASYEQYF. The CDR3 nucleotides read TGTGCCACCAGCCTGGGGGCAGCTTCCTACGAGCAGTACTTC. The variable domain in full, with the rest retrieved from reference TRBV15 and TRBJ2-7, is DAMVIQNPRYQVTQFGKPVTLSCSQTLNHNVMYWYQQKSSQAPKLLFHYYDKDFNNEADTPDNFQSRRPNTSFCFLDIRSPGLGDTAMYLCATSLGAASYEQYFGPGTRLTVT.

This clonotype was recorded at least ten times. The V gene is TRBV5-4, the J gene TRBJ2-3; D uncertain. V shed 2 bases and J shed 5 bases, with 12 bases lying between them. The germline V gene has CDR1 SGHNT and CDR2 YYREEE (reference sequence). This CDR3 is built from 14 residues. The CDR3 nucleotides read TGTGCCAGCAGCTTTGGACGGCTGGGAGATACGCAGTATTTT. Its protein product is CASSFGRLGDTQYF.

This clonotype was seen more than once but under ten times. The gene calls are TRBV2 and TRBJ2-5, with D unclear. The CDR3 length is 13 residues. Germline V gene sequence: CDR1 SNHLY, CDR2 FYNNEI. Trimming removed 6 bases at V and 4 bases at J, with 12 bases between. This chain's CDR3 is CASSAFLGETQYF. The CDR3 bases are TGTGCCAGCAGCGCCTTTCTGGGAGAGACCCAGTACTTC. The whole variable domain, remainder taken from reference TRBV2 and TRBJ2-5, is EPEVTQTPSHQVTQMGQEVILRCVPISNHLYFYWYRQILGQKVEFLVSFYNNEISEKSEIFDDQFSVERPDGSNFTLKIRSTKLEDSAMYFCASSAFLGETQYFGPGTRLLVL.

This clonotype was counted at least ten times. The chain joins TRBV20-1 to TRBJ2-1; 7 bases match TRBD2. This CDR3 contains 13 residues. Germline loops: CDR1 DFQATT, CDR2 SNEGSKA (reference sequence). Germline trimming cut 1 base from V and 6 bases from J; bases unmatched to any gene: 3. DNA for the CDR3: TGCAGTGCTAGAGCTTGGACTAGCAATGAGCAGTTCTTC. This sequence encodes CSARAWTSNEQFF.